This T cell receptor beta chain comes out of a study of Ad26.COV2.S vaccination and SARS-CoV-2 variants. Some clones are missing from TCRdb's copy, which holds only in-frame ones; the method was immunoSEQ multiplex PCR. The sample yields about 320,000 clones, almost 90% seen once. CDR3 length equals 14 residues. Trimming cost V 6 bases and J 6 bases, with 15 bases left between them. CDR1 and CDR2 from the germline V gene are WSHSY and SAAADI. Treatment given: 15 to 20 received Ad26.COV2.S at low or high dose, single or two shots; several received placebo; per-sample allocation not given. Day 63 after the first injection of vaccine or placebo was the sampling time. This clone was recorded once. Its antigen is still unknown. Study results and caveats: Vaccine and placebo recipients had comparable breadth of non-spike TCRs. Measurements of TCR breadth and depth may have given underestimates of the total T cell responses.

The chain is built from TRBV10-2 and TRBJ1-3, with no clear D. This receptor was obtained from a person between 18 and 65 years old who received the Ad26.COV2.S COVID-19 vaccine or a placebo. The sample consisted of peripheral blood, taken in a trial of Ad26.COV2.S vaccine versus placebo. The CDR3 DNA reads TGCGCCAGCAGCGAATTGGGAGGTAAAAACACCATATATTTT. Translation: CASSELGGKNTIYF.